These T cell receptor beta chains were read from a single sample in a study of CD8 T cell repertoires and HIV-1 epitope variants. Some clones are missing from TCRdb's copy, which holds only in-frame ones; the method was immunoSEQ multiplex PCR. The sample has roughly 100,000 clones; roughly four fifths are singletons. The specimen was uncultured baseline CD8+ T cells from peripheral blood mononuclear cells (PBMCs). Receptor source: a male donor with HIV. Both conserved end residues are part of each CDR3. The order of the fields is clone size, V gene, J gene, D gene, CDR3 DNA, CDR3 protein. The D gene is left open where the match is weak. Where a row states a size, it is once, few, many or the class of an expanded clone; other rows omit it.

>.|TRBV7-9|TRBJ2-1|TRBD1
TGTGCCAGCAGCCCCGTGGAGACAGGGAACCACAATGAGCAGTTCTTC
CASSPVETGNHNEQFF
>many|TRBV9|TRBJ2-7|TRBD2
TGTGCCAGCAGCGTAGGACTAGCGAGGTATTCCTACGAGCAGTACTTC
CASSVGLARYSYEQYF
>.|TRBV6-1|TRBJ1-5|.
TGTGCCAGCAGGGGCCTGCTGAATCAGCCCCAGCATTTT
CASRGLLNQPQHF
>.|TRBV27|TRBJ1-2|TRBD1
TGTGCCAGCAGTCTACGGACAGGGGGCGCGTACTATGGCTACACCTTC
CASSLRTGGAYYGYTF
>.|TRBV4-2|TRBJ1-2|TRBD1
TGTGCCAGCAGCCAGCAGGGACAGGGGAACTATGGCTACACCTTC
CASSQQGQGNYGYTF
>.|TRBV5-4|TRBJ2-3|TRBD2
TGTGCCAGCAGCAACTTTAACAGGGCGGGGGGACAAGATACGCAGTATTTT
CASSNFNRAGGQDTQYF
>.|TRBV5-8|TRBJ2-5|.
TGTGCCAGCAGCTTATCCCCTAGTAGGGAGACCCAGTACTTC
CASSLSPSRETQYF
>.|TRBV11-2|TRBJ2-6|.
TGTGCCAGCAGCTTAGTTCGAAGCTCTGGGGCCAACGTCCTGACTTTC
CASSLVRSSGANVLTF
>.|TRBV7-2|TRBJ2-1|TRBD2
TGTGCCAGCTTCCCGGGGGGGGGTCTGTACAATGAGCAGTTCTTC
CASFPGGGLYNEQFF
>.|TRBV6-5|TRBJ2-7|TRBD2
TGTGCCAGCAGCCAAAAGCGGGAGGGTGGCTACGAGCAGTACTTC
CASSQKREGGYEQYF
>few|TRBV14|TRBJ2-7|.
TGTGCCAGCAGCCTCGGTCAGTCTGGGTACGAGCAGTACTTC
CASSLGQSGYEQYF
>.|TRBV7-2|TRBJ2-6|.
TGTGCCAGCAGCTTAAGACTCTCTGGGGCCAACGTCCTGACTTTC
CASSLRLSGANVLTF
>.|TRBV7-6|TRBJ2-1|.
TGTGCCAGCAGCTCCTTGGGAGCTGGGATCTACAATGAGCAGTTCTTC
CASSSLGAGIYNEQFF
>.|TRBV7-8|TRBJ2-3|.
TGTGCCAGCAGCAACCAAGTCAGCACAGATACGCAGTATTTT
CASSNQVSTDTQYF
>.|TRBV29-1|TRBJ1-2|.
TGCAGCGTTGAAGAGGGTCAGGGGTGGTATCACTATGGCTACACCTTC
CSVEEGQGWYHYGYTF
>few|TRBV7-8|TRBJ2-7|.
TGTGCCAGCAGCTTAAGTTTCGGCGGAGCCTACGAGCAGTACTTC
CASSLSFGGAYEQYF
>.|TRBV7-9|TRBJ2-4|.
TGTGCCAGCAGCCCCCCCCTCCCGACTAGGAGTTACATTCAGTACTTC
CASSPPLPTRSYIQYF
>.|TRBV30|TRBJ1-2|.
TGTGCCTGGACTTATTCGGAGGTAACACGGATTGGCTACACCTTC
CAWTYSEVTRIGYTF
>.|TRBV7-3|TRBJ2-6|TRBD1
TGTGCCAGCAGCTTAGGGACAGGCTCTGGGGCCAACGTCCTGACTTTC
CASSLGTGSGANVLTF
>.|TRBV5-1|TRBJ2-1|TRBD2
TGCGCCAGCAGCTCGGGACTAGCGGGAGTGTCAGGGGAGCAGTTCTTC
CASSSGLAGVSGEQFF
>.|TRBV27|TRBJ2-1|TRBD2
TGTGCCAGCAGTTTGAGCGGGAGGGGTTTGGGGTCGCAGTTCTTC
CASSLSGRGLGSQFF
>.|TRBV7-9|TRBJ2-1|TRBD2
TGTGCCAGCAGTCCACCGGGACTAGCGGGATCCTTCCCAGGTGAGCAGTTCTTC
CASSPPGLAGSFPGEQFF
>.|TRBV5-4|TRBJ2-3|.
TGTGCCAGCAGCCCCACCCCGACTTTAAGCACAGATACGCAGTATTTT
CASSPTPTLSTDTQYF
>.|TRBV9|TRBJ1-3|.
TGTGCCAGCAGCGTAGATCCAAGAAGGTCTGGAAACACCATATATTTT
CASSVDPRRSGNTIYF
>.|TRBV6-5|TRBJ2-7|.
TGTGCCAGCAGTTACGCCGGCTACGAGCAGTACTTC
CASSYAGYEQYF
>.|TRBV6-1|TRBJ1-2|.
TGTGCCAGCAGTGCGAGGGGGGGCTATGGCTACACCTTC
CASSARGGYGYTF
>many|TRBV6-5|TRBJ1-5|.
TGTGCCAGCGCCGCACAGAACAATCAGCCCCAGCATTTT
CASAAQNNQPQHF
>once|TRBV6-6|TRBJ1-1|.
TGTGCCAGCGGAACCCTAGGGGGGAACACTGAAGCTTTCTTT
CASGTLGGNTEAFF
>few|TRBV10-1|TRBJ1-2|TRBD1
TGCGCCAGCAGCCGGACAGGCGAGAATGGCTACACCTTC
CASSRTGENGYTF
>few|TRBV7-6|TRBJ1-1|.
TGTGCCAGCAGCCTGACGAGTTTGAACACTGAAGCTTTCTTT
CASSLTSLNTEAFF
>.|TRBV7-2|TRBJ1-6|.
TGTGCCAGCAGCCAAACAGGAAGGGGTCATTCACCCCTCCACTTT
CASSQTGRGHSPLHF
>.|TRBV29-1|TRBJ2-7|.
TGCAGCGTTGAAGATCGTCCCGAGAATGGGGTCGGGTACGAGCAGTACTTC
CSVEDRPENGVGYEQYF
>.|TRBV7-6|TRBJ1-5|.
TGTGCCAGCAGCTTAGACGGGTTTGGCAATCAGCCCCAGCATTTT
CASSLDGFGNQPQHF
>.|TRBV27|TRBJ2-1|TRBD2
TGTGCCAGCAGTTTATCTTTAGCGGGGGGACCCTACAATGAGCAGTTCTTC
CASSLSLAGGPYNEQFF
>.|TRBV7-2|TRBJ2-5|.
TGTGCCAGCAGCCAACTGATGGGGGAGACCCAGTACTTC
CASSQLMGETQYF
>.|TRBV5-4|TRBJ2-1|.
TGTGCCAGCAGCTTGGATTCCGGGGGCCACAATGAGCAGTTCTTC
CASSLDSGGHNEQFF
>few|TRBV5-4|TRBJ2-7|.
TGTGCCAGCAGCTTGGACAGGTCGAGCTCCTACGAGCAGTACTTC
CASSLDRSSSYEQYF